These T cell receptor beta chains were read from a single sample in a study of cytomegalovirus exposure and HLA in healthy donors. Clones were read by immunoSEQ multiplex PCR, and TCRdb kept only the in-frame ones, dropping some. The sample shows approximately 57,000 clones, 93% of them seen only once. Specimen: PBMCs. Receptor source: a woman aged 18-29 years in good health and CMV-seronegative. CDR3s include the opening cysteine and the closing phenylalanine or tryptophan. Size tells how often a clone was seen (once, few, many) or the class of an expanded clone, and some rows leave it out.

v_call clone_size cdr3_aa
TRBV7-8 - CASSLGRGYNEQFF
TRBV19 once CASSIVWTGSYGYTF
TRBV25-1 - CASSGTGEFGKGYTF
TRBV9 - CASSVTGRGRDTEAFF
TRBV10-3 - CAISESLSGANQPQHF
TRBV5-1 - CASSSSAGELALHF
TRBV6-5 - CASSTGGEQFF
TRBV19 - CASSIVRGALAGPEQFF
TRBV5-6 - CASSLDRGRANQPQHF
TRBV15 - CATSRDKGTSNKQFF
TRBV19 - CASSILGQSGAEAFF
TRBV7-2 - CASSLGLAGGNEQFF
TRBV19 - CASSSWDRSFTRGYGYTF
TRBV19 - CASMPSGGGAYEQYF
TRBV13 - CASSPPETSGGAKQFF
TRBV10-3 - CAIAGGTDTQYF
TRBV18 - CASSGQGSGANVLTF
TRBV5-1 - CASSGGTAYEQYF
TRBV28 - CASSFHYRDLPEDEAFF
TRBV18 - CASSPPTSGRANEQFF
TRBV28 - CASSLFVAGNTGELFF
TRBV18 - CASSPEHLNTEAFF
TRBV10-3 - CAISPRQGPQETQYF
TRBV5-4 - CASSLFSTGRETQYF
TRBV9 - CASSGEPRVANYGYTF
TRBV28 few CASSLRYNEQFF
TRBV5-4 - CASGAGANVLTF
TRBV5-1 - CASSLQGQGFSGNTIYF
TRBV7-9 - CASSPVLLGQSYEQYF
TRBV2 once CAIQTGTSADTQYF
TRBV19 - CASSIGGRIETQYF
TRBV6-4 - CASSDSAGNTGELFF
TRBV7-9 - CASGLTTYTDTQYF
TRBV19 - CASSTGGYSNQPQHF
TRBV7-2 - CASSPWPGLADTGELFF
TRBV15 - CATSRDPDRRNTEAFF
TRBV19 - CASSEIQGANNQPQHF
TRBV6-1 - CASRGQSFNEKLFF
TRBV28 - CASRSAGRANQPQHF
TRBV6-4 - CASSSDTQYF
TRBV5-1 - CASSLRDRGRNEQFF
TRBV5-4 - CASSLLAGESTDTQYF
TRBV7-9 - CASSLLARTGELFF
TRBV2 - CASSATGGHGTF
TRBV7-6 - CASSATPNPGDNQPQHF
TRBV6-5 - CASSRNRAGYTF
TRBV7-2 - CASSLGTWEETQYF
TRBV5-1 - CASSLAVWEGYTF
TRBV5-4 - CASSSPGVGDYGYTF
TRBV6-5 - CASRGFGEAFF
TRBV29-1 - CSVSQVTKEKLFF
TRBV2 - CASRGSGGARDTQYF
TRBV5-4 - CASRPSGSLSYNEQFF
TRBV5-8 once CASSWGQGETQYF
TRBV6-5 - CASSPDRGSLYGYTF
TRBV27 once CASRQGSNQPQHF
TRBV2 once CASSEGGTQETQYF
TRBV6-5 - CASTKELPNTGELFF
TRBV18 - CASSSRDRNTDTQYF
TRBV25-1 - CASSSWGLAGSGNEQFF